What follows is one TCR beta chain and its context. The CDR3 is made up of 12 amino acids. V lost 6 bases to trimming and J lost 6 bases, with 8 bases between them. Germline V gene data show CDR1 as ENHRY and CDR2 as SYGVKD. This specimen comes from a study of PD-L1 blockade in urothelial cancer. Produced via immunoSEQ multiplex PCR; TCRdb's table is partial and in-frame only. The data contain about 130,000 clones, about 82% of them singletons. Time point specified: peripheral blood 6 weeks after treatment start. Samples spanned pretreatment and treatment, with 1 to 8 time points per patient. The chain links TRBV10-3 to TRBJ2-2, with D hard to call. The source material was PBMCs, sampled around atezolizumab (anti-PD-L1) treatment. The clonotype originates from a man aged 45-65 years with urothelial cancer. In DNA, the CDR3 is TGTGCCATCAGGGGCTTGGCCGGGGAGCTGTTTTTT. Encoded protein: CAIRGLAGELFF.